The 6 T cell receptor beta chains below come from one sample, sequenced in a study of blood T cell repertoires in COVID-19 (dated by TCRdb to 2018 to 2021). To prepare the library, the immunoSEQ multiplex PCR assay was applied. TCRdb's version of the immuneACCESS table is confined to in-frame rearrangements and falls short of the full clone set. An unresolved V gene accounts for under half of the shortfall where checked; the remainder is of unknown origin. A total of some 49,000 clones appear in this sample, less than 85% of them only once. The ten largest clonotypes hold about 12% of the sample. Sample: peripheral blood. The receptor set was obtained from a human donor in a cohort sampled during active COVID-19.

V usage is TRBV6-5 and J usage is TRBJ1-2, with 8 bases that match TRBD1. Germline assignment: CDR1 MNHEY and CDR2 SVGAGI. This CDR3 region has 15 residues. The junction had 9 bases not matched to a gene; V was cut back by 7 bases and J by 2 bases. CDR3 DNA sequence: TGTGCCAGCAATTCACAGGGGGTCGGGAACTATGGCTACACCTTC. Its protein is CASNSQGVGNYGYTF.

The chain links TRBV6-2 or TRBV6-3 to TRBJ2-5, with D maybe TRBD1 (6 bases). The CDR3 extends over 15 amino acids. Germline lookup yields CDR1 MNHEY and CDR2 SVGEGT. V was cut by 5 bases and J by 0 bases, with 13 bases left in between. The chain's CDR3 is CASSPGQYHQETQYF. The CDR3 bases are TGTGCCAGCAGTCCCGGACAGTACCACCAAGAGACCCAGTACTTC.

The chain joins TRBV19 to TRBJ1-2; D call uncertain. This CDR3 is 15 amino acids long. From germline, CDR1 is LNHDA and CDR2 SQIVND (reference sequence). Trimming cost V 2 bases and J 4 bases, with 14 bases left between them. DNA for the CDR3: TGTGCCAGTAGTATAAGGTTTGCAGGCATCTATGGCTACACCTTC. Protein: CASSIRFAGIYGYTF.

V and J are TRBV11-2 and TRBJ1-5, with 7 bases matching TRBD1. CDR3 size: 15 residues. The germline CDR1 and CDR2 sequences are SGHAT and FQNNGV. The J segment lost 6 bases and the V segment lost 1 base, leaving 6 bases of the junction unmatched. This CDR3 reads CASSLGPQGTQPQHF. Written as DNA, the CDR3 is TGTGCCAGCAGCTTAGGTCCACAGGGGACTCAGCCCCAGCATTTT.

The chain is built from TRBV12-3 or TRBV12-4 and TRBJ1-1; 9 bases line up with TRBD1. With 5 bases clipped from V and 5 bases from J, the junction kept 3 bases outside the gene matches. The CDR3 totals 13 residues. Here the CDR3 DNA reads TGTGCCAGCAGTGGACAGGGGTATACTGAAGCTTTCTTT. The encoded protein is CASSGQGYTEAFF.

The chain has TRBV10-3 and TRBJ1-2, with a weak D call TRBD1 (6 bases). The CDR3 runs 15 residues. The germline gives CDR1 ENHRY, CDR2 SYGVKD. Trimming left V 2 bases short and J 7 bases short, with 17 bases between. For the CDR3, the DNA is TGTGCCATCAGTGAGAGGAACAGGGATGTCTTTGGCTACACCTTC. Its protein product is CAISERNRDVFGYTF.